This T cell receptor beta chain stems from a study of OX40 agonist ivuxolimab in advanced cancers. About the study: The treatment was a fully human IgG2 OX40 agonist, ivuxolimab.

Profiling relied on immunoSEQ multiplex PCR, and the TCRdb table lists in-frame clones only, not all of them. The data show 80,000 or so clones, just under 90% seen once. A word on this clone: Its antigen is undetermined.

Notes on the study in general: Clonal expansion from baseline to week 6 occurred in both CD4+ and CD8+ T cells.

CDR1 and CDR2 from the germline V gene are MDHEN and SYDVKM. Between the trimmed V and J ends, which lost 2 bases and 9 bases, there was a span of 10 bases. This CDR3 has 12 residues. Systemic immunosuppression or autoimmune disease history was grounds to exclude patients. The chain combines TRBV28 with TRBJ1-1; D not resolved. The source is an adult with an advanced solid tumor such as melanoma, head and neck, liver or kidney cancer. The specimen was CD4+ or CD8+ T cells sorted from blood, collected in a trial of the OX40 agonist ivuxolimab. CDR3 in amino acids: CASSLLMSQAFF. In DNA form, the CDR3 reads TGTGCCAGCAGTTTACTCATGTCTCAAGCTTTCTTT.